This T cell receptor (beta chain) is drawn from a study of spatial heterogeneity in lung cancer (dated by TCRdb to about 2019). Concerning the study at large: More beta-chain than alpha-chain transcripts were consistently detected, likely reflecting higher beta-chain transcript abundance. TCR transcript counts in tumor regions correlated strongly with a T cell transcriptional module score from matched bulk RNA-seq. In the raw uncorrected reads, each unique combination of TCR and UMI appeared more than ten times on average. TCR alpha and beta repertoires were quantitatively compared across multiple tumor regions, matched nontumor lung and blood in non-small cell lung cancer. The study linked features of the TCR repertoire to counts of nonsynonymous mutations, which were determined by whole-exome sequencing of tumor tissue. At surgery, 220 tumor regions, 61 to 75 matched nontumor lung samples and 45 to 60 PBMC samples were TCR-sequenced for both alpha and beta chains. Overall results and qualifications from the work: The number of expanded intratumoral alpha and beta TCRs correlated with the tumor nonsynonymous mutation count. Confirming at a functional level the hypothesis that regional TCRs recognize regional mutations was considered to require additional single-cell paired TCR alpha and beta sequencing. Counts of ubiquitous and regional expanded TCRs were found to correlate with counts of ubiquitous and regional nonsynonymous mutations, respectively. Estimated TCR-seq coverage of tumor T cells was only 5.5% to 8% for alpha chains and about 13% for beta chains.

Including cysteine and phenylalanine, the CDR3 has 11 amino acids. Of all the DNA, just the CDR3 is kept, 33 bases in frame from base 1. Ten or more counts support this clonotype. The antigen it binds to is not known. Sequence at one end of the junction differs from germline and may be a read error. The time point label, read with the paper, signifies: sample taken at primary tumor resection. Donors were around 69 patients with early-stage, untreated non-small cell lung cancer from the lung TRACERx cohort. For TCR sequencing, whole RNA was extracted from tumor and nontumor lung tissue, or from cryopreserved PBMC samples, and no cell sorting was done. Patients were selected for TCR sequencing only if sufficient RNA was available from at least two tumor regions. A lung pathologist reviewed the tumor and adjacent nontumor lung specimens before the specimens were selected. Library preparation used 5' RACE. Sequencing used a NextSeq 500. To allow correction of PCR and sequencing errors, the TCR library protocol tagged every TCR cDNA molecule with a unique molecular identifier. In the paper's pipeline: Decombinator tools were used for TCR identification, UMI-based error correction and CDR3 extraction. Expanded TCRs were defined as those above a frequency of 2 per 1,000, corresponding to the top 1% of the tumor frequency distribution. Expanded tumor TCRs were classed as regional if statistically deemed absent (corrected P<0.05) from at least one tumor region, otherwise ubiquitous. Renyi diversity was calculated using the R vegan package after each repertoire was subsampled 100 times to 5,000 TCRs. To build CDR3 similarity networks, amino acid triplet string-kernel similarity was used, and CDR3s were connected when their pairwise similarity was above 0.82. TCRdb trimmed the raw reads at Q25, called clones with MiXCR and kept productive beta chains. Every CDR3 protein is listed once, alongside the most common genes and DNA of its rows. The V and J calls shown here were made by TCRdb, not taken from the authors' results. This sample has around 100,000 distinct CDR3 sequences in its table, and nearly 4.5% of those were observed once. The biggest ten clones account for approximately 21% of the sample.

The receptor's source is a male donor with early-stage non-small cell lung cancer. Recombination connected TRBV12-3 or TRBV12-4 to TRBJ2-1; a confident D gene designation cannot be given. Sequences were derived from lung tumor tissue, sampled at surgery. The CDR3 loop reads CASSFYDEQFF. The nucleotide sequence is given as TGTGCCAGCAGTTTCTACGATGAGCAGTTCTTC.